The 5 T cell receptor beta chains below were found in one sample sequenced in a study of blood T cell repertoires in COVID-19. Method: immunoSEQ multiplex PCR; TCRdb's copy keeps in-frame clones and lacks some. In the table there are 90,000 to 130,000 clones, approximately 82% of which are singletons. Sequenced: peripheral blood. The source is a woman in her 70s with acute or convalescent COVID-19.

V usage is TRBV12-3 or TRBV12-4 and J usage is TRBJ2-1; a possible D gene is TRBD2 (5 bases). V lost 4 bases, J lost 6 bases, and 10 bases lay in between. The CDR3 length is 13 residues. CDR3 in amino acids: CASSSDYLNEQFF. DNA of the CDR3: TGTGCCAGCAGTTCTGACTATCTCAATGAGCAGTTCTTC.

This CDR3 reads CATSPDMLGNTIYF. DNA for the CDR3: TGTGCCACCAGTCCGGACATGTTAGGAAACACCATATATTTT. The genes are TRBV15 and TRBJ1-3; the D gene is possibly TRBD1 (5 bases). Between the trimmed V and J ends, which lost 6 bases and 4 bases, there was a span of 13 bases. Germline V lookup: CDR1 LNHNV, CDR2 YYDKDF (reference sequence). The CDR3 has 14 amino acids.

The chain joins TRBV7-2 to TRBJ1-3, with a tentative D call TRBD1 (5 bases). This CDR3 is built from 17 residues. The V and J ends lost 2 bases and 0 bases respectively, with 14 bases between them. CDR1 and CDR2 from the germline V gene are SGHTA and FQGNSA. The CDR3 region is CASSLYGAPSSGNTIYF. The CDR3 region has the DNA TGTGCCAGCAGCTTATATGGGGCCCCGAGCTCTGGAAACACCATATATTTT.

The chain is built from TRBV7-9 and TRBJ2-5; 9 bases map to TRBD2. Germline-derived CDR1 and CDR2 are SEHNR and FQNEAQ (reference sequence). The length of the CDR3 is 14 residues. J lost 5 bases, V lost 5 bases, and 6 bases had no gene match. Written as DNA, the CDR3 is TGTGCCAGCAGCCCGGGACTAGCCGGTGAGACCCAGTACTTC. This translates into CASSPGLAGETQYF.

This chain links TRBV27 with TRBJ2-7, with a tentative D call TRBD1 (6 bases). Germline CDR1 is MNHEY and CDR2 is SMNVEV (reference sequence). The CDR3 consists of 14 residues. V dropped 6 bases and J dropped 1 base, with 13 bases sitting between them. The CDR3: CASRTGDRSYEQYF. The CDR3 DNA is TGTGCCAGCAGGACCGGAGACAGGTCCTACGAGCAGTACTTC.